This T cell receptor beta chain was retrieved from a study of control samples from healthy donors and cancer patients. This clone has just one count. The CDR3 consists of 13 residues. V was clipped by 4 bases and J by 6 bases, with 11 bases between them. Germline V gene data show CDR1 as SGHRS and CDR2 as YFSETQ. Sequencing was performed with immunoSEQ multiplex PCR; in TCRdb, only in-frame clones are kept and a portion is missing. The sample lists over 100,000 clones, more than 85% occurring once. This sequence originates from a woman in her 50s in good health. The chain recombines TRBV5-1 with TRBJ2-1, with D hard to call. The sequenced sample was blood. The CDR3 sequence is CASSPIPLNEQFF. In DNA form, the CDR3 reads TGCGCCAGCAGCCCGATACCCCTCAATGAGCAGTTCTTC.